This note documents a single T cell receptor beta chain sequence. There is no known antigen for this receptor. Base qualities are not provided; no much larger clone lies one nucleotide away. These data originate in a study of cytomegalovirus exposure and HLA in healthy donors (dated by TCRdb to 2016 to 2017). A note on the overall study: According to a later analysis, one platform produced both the roughly 110 validation repertoires and the approximately 670 repertoires of the first cohort. The aim of the study was to test whether cataloging public T cell receptors could identify signatures of past pathogen exposure. In addition to the first cohort of 650 to 800 subjects, a separate validation cohort of about 120 different subjects was used. To predict cytomegalovirus infection status, the study combined high-throughput TCR immunosequencing, statistical association of individual TCRs with disease status, and machine learning.

The library relied on the immunoSEQ multiplex PCR assay. From the authors' description of their analysis: To diagnose cytomegalovirus status from the catalog of TCR beta chain sequences, a statistical classification framework was built. TCRdb's version of the immuneACCESS table is confined to in-frame rearrangements and falls short of the full clone set. An unresolved V gene accounts for under half of the shortfall where checked; the remainder is of unknown origin. D and trimming come from the DNA, and the V and J calls and clone size come from that table. This sample has tens of thousands of clones in its table, and around 95% of those were observed once. The top ten clonotypes cover approximately 2% of the sample. The donors were included in the validation cohort of around 120 subjects, a group kept apart from the roughly 680-subject first cohort. Points the paper makes about the study in general: A later analysis found that TCRs clustered in the first cohort also tended to co-occur in the approximately 120 validation repertoires, with 90% to 95% of cluster scores above 0. Most TCR sequences were observed very rarely across donors, whereas some public TCRs were present in many individuals. In vitro tests confirmed that a few of the cytomegalovirus-associated TCR beta chains recognize cytomegalovirus antigens. In the study, some 160 TCR beta chains were listed as associated with cytomegalovirus. In both the original and validation cohorts, the classifier was reported to diagnose cytomegalovirus status with high specificity and sensitivity. The validation cohort had no HLA typing available for a later analysis, so co-occurrence within that cohort was assessed over all 110 or so repertoires. It was suggested by the authors that the approach could potentially be generalized to other disease states and immunological phenotypes.

Sample: PBMCs. This TCR was sampled from a woman aged 18-29 years in good health and CMV-seropositive.

The CDR3 is CASSLLAGEQFF. The DNA sequence is TGCGCCAGCAGCTTACTAGCGGGAGAGCAGTTCTTC. The chain joins TRBV4-1 to TRBJ2-1, and 10 junction bases match TRBD2. Inclusive of the bounding cysteine and phenylalanine, the CDR3 is 12 residues long. The sequence is cut down to CDR3 DNA, 36 bases in frame from base 1. Trimming accounts for 5 bases at V and 10 bases at J, while the number of junction bases matched to no gene is 2. Reading the germline V gene gives CDR1 MGHRA and CDR2 YSYEKL.